These T cell receptor beta chains were read from a single sample in a study of cytomegalovirus exposure and HLA in healthy donors. Measured with immunoSEQ multiplex PCR; TCRdb has only the in-frame clones, and not every one. The table shows 150,000 to 200,000 clones, with roughly 90% occurring only once. Specimen: PBMCs. The receptors derive from a girl less than two years old in good health and CMV-seronegative. The conserved cysteine and the conserved F or W are not part of the CDR3 here. The D gene is left open where the match is weak. Clone size is stated in some rows and not others, as once, few, many or a class when expanded.

v_call	j_call	d_call	clone_size	cdr3_aa
TRBV6-5	TRBJ2-7	TRBD1	-	ASRRTGGFSYEQY
TRBV5-1	TRBJ2-1	TRBD2	-	ASSRRLAGGDNEQF
TRBV11-2	TRBJ2-3	-	once	ASSLDRAEGTDTQY
TRBV27	TRBJ1-6	-	-	ASSGRVWGSPLH
TRBV10-3	TRBJ1-4	TRBD1	-	AISTTGTGSTNEKLF
TRBV5-5	TRBJ2-5	-	-	ASSGRTGFVTQY
TRBV27	TRBJ2-5	-	-	ASSSDNFAETQY
TRBV7-9	TRBJ2-1	TRBD2	-	ASRWTSGATKQF
TRBV5-6	TRBJ2-3	-	-	ASSLGVYTDTQY
TRBV2	TRBJ1-5	-	-	ASSVGLGNQPQH
TRBV5-1	TRBJ2-5	TRBD1	-	ASRGQGQETQY
TRBV28	TRBJ2-7	TRBD1	once	ASVRTGGYEQY
TRBV4-3	TRBJ2-7	-	-	ASSQEGFYEQY
TRBV2	TRBJ2-2	-	-	ASSADRNTGELF
TRBV11-2	TRBJ1-1	TRBD1	-	ASRRKQGFVTEAF
TRBV29-1	TRBJ1-1	TRBD1	-	SVEYEGARNTEAF
TRBV2	TRBJ1-1	TRBD1	-	ASSDLGGESLGTEAF
TRBV2	-	TRBD2	-	ASSGLAGGMPSYEQY
TRBV5-1	TRBJ2-5	TRBD1	few	ASSPGTGGIETQY
TRBV6-5	TRBJ1-1	TRBD1	-	ASSWGQGAEAF
TRBV4-1	TRBJ1-2	TRBD1	once	ASSPGQGPNYGYT
TRBV30	TRBJ2-7	TRBD1	-	AWSPIGGSEQY
TRBV30	TRBJ1-6	-	-	AWSQGRQSPLH
TRBV7-2	TRBJ1-1	TRBD1	-	ASSTHRGMNTEAF
TRBV25-1	TRBJ1-5	-	few	ASSGPGSANQPQH
TRBV18	TRBJ2-1	TRBD2	-	ASSPGLAGVNEQF
TRBV5-4	TRBJ1-2	-	-	ASSSWVDRSLGGYT
TRBV10-3	TRBJ2-7	-	-	AISESSGGPHEQY
TRBV30	TRBJ2-1	-	-	AWRASRGPGSYNEQF
TRBV5-1	TRBJ2-2	-	few	ASSLDRGFTGELF
TRBV7-2	TRBJ1-5	-	-	ASGLNSNQPQH
TRBV27	TRBJ2-1	TRBD2	-	ASSLGTSGYNEQF
TRBV4-2	TRBJ2-7	TRBD2	-	ASSQEVSGRARYEQY
TRBV15	TRBJ2-1	-	once	ATSRVYDEQF
TRBV6-1	TRBJ1-1	-	few	ASTDGNTEAF
TRBV4-1	TRBJ2-3	TRBD2	-	ASSQEDVWLAGGSRSTDTQY
TRBV11-2	TRBJ1-6	-	-	ASSLAEVSPLH
TRBV18	TRBJ1-2	-	-	ASSLKINRAGGYT